The 6 T cell receptor beta chains below were found in one sample sequenced in a study of prognosis after radiotherapy for stage I lung cancer. From genomic DNA, two-round multiplex PCR was used to amplify TCR beta CDR3. For every TRBV and TRBJ gene, a specific primer was used in first-round PCR. TCRdb recomputed calls from the multiplex PCR reads with MiXCR, one row per CDR3 protein. The table lists tens of thousands of distinct CDR3 sequences, approximately 35% of them singletons, with approximately 8.3% in the top ten. The sequencing used PBMCs, collected before or after stereotactic body radiation therapy (not recorded which). Source of these receptors: a donor aged 50 or older with non-small cell lung cancer.

This clonotype was picked up many times. V and J are TRBV27 and TRBJ2-2, with unresolved D. The CDR3 extends over 15 amino acids. V was shortened by 1 base and J by 0 bases, with 6 bases between the two germline ends. CDR1 and CDR2 (germline): MNHEY, SMNVEV (reference sequence). The CDR3 here is CASSLFPPNTGELFF. The CDR3 region has the DNA TGTGCCAGCAGTTTATTTCCACCGAACACCGGGGAGCTGTTTTTT.

This clonotype occurred many times. V usage is TRBV5-1 and J usage is TRBJ1-1; D not certain. There are 14 residues in the CDR3. The V end was cut by 0 bases, the J end by 1 base, with 7 bases between. Germline CDR1 is SGHRS and CDR2 is YFSETQ. The CDR3 is CASSLDRGNTEAFF. The CDR3 nucleotides are TGCGCCAGCAGCTTGGATCGGGGGAACACTGAAGCTTTCTTT.

This clonotype occurred many times. The rearrangement uses TRBV30 and TRBJ1-5; possible D gene TRBD1, 5 bases. The V gene's germline CDR1 is GTSNPN and CDR2 SVGIG (reference sequence). This CDR3 is built from 15 residues. V was shortened by 4 bases and J by 2 bases, with 15 bases between the two germline ends. In DNA form, the CDR3 reads TGTGCCTGGAACGATGAGGGGACGGGCAATCAGCCCCAGCATTTT. Translated, it gives CAWNDEGTGNQPQHF.

This clonotype was counted ten times or more. This sequence joins TRBV7-2 and TRBJ1-2; 7 positions agree with TRBD1. Germline values: CDR1 SGHTA, CDR2 FQGNSA. J gave up 8 bases and V 5 bases, and 14 bases lay outside the gene matches. This CDR3 region has 15 residues. CDR3 in amino acids: CASSPGQTLLGGYTF. The CDR3 DNA follows: TGTGCCAGCAGCCCGGGACAGACCCTCCTTGGAGGCTACACCTTC.

This clonotype was observed at least ten times. The chain employs TRBV5-1 and TRBJ2-3; D is unclear. The CDR3 has 14 residues. The germline V gene has CDR1 SGHRS and CDR2 YFSETQ. V was cut by 5 bases and J by 1 base, with 11 bases left in between. DNA of the CDR3: TGCGCCAGCAGTTGGGCCAAGCGCACAGATACGCAGTATTTT. It is translated as CASSWAKRTDTQYF. Full variable domain (rest looked up from reference TRBV5-1 and TRBJ2-3): KAGVTQTPRYLIKTRGQQVTLSCSPISGHRSVSWYQQTPGQGLQFLFEYFSETQRNKGNFPGRFSGRQFSNSRSEMNVSTLELGDSALYLCASSWAKRTDTQYFGPGTRLTVL.

J is TRBJ2-5 and V is TRBV9; 7 bases are a match to TRBD2. After removal of 0 bases from V and 1 base from J, the junction contained 9 bases not matched to a gene. This CDR3 region has 17 residues. The germline V gene has CDR1 SGDLS and CDR2 YYNGEE. CDR3: CASSVGALARFQETQYF. For the CDR3, the DNA is TGTGCCAGCAGCGTAGGGGCACTAGCGAGATTCCAAGAGACCCAGTACTTC. Supplemented by reference TRBV9 and TRBJ2-5, the full variable domain reads DSGVTQTPKHLITATGQRVTLRCSPRSGDLSVYWYQQSLDQGLQFLIQYYNGEERAKGNILERFSAQQFPDLHSELNLSSLELGDSALYFCASSVGALARFQETQYFGPGTRLLVL.